These 8 T cell receptor beta chains were sequenced from one sample in a study of T cells in Graves' hyperthyroidism and ophthalmopathy. Researchers took RNA transcripts and amplified the TCR beta CDR3 regions from them. Using the HTBI primer set, a first-round RT-PCR was run on the TCR CDR3. TCRdb fed the multiplex PCR reads into MiXCR, producing one record per CDR3 protein. The table has 130,000 or so distinct CDR3 sequences, around 21% seen once. What was sequenced was blood. The receptors were sampled from a woman aged 45-65 years with Graves' hyperthyroidism that later progressed to Graves' ophthalmopathy.

This clonotype was recorded once. The chain carries TRBV28 and TRBJ1-3, with D possibly being TRBD1 (5 bases). The CDR3 length is 12 residues. With 6 bases removed from V and 15 bases from J, the gap between germline ends came to 18 bases. The germline V gene has CDR1 MDHEN and CDR2 SYDVKM. CDR3 nucleotides: TGTGCCAGCAGCCCTCAGCAGGGACCCGCATATTTT. It translates to CASSPQQGPAYF.

This clonotype has a count of ten or more. The chain is built from TRBV5-6 and TRBJ1-1; 9 nucleotides line up with TRBD1. The V gene's germline CDR1 is SGHDT and CDR2 YYEEEE. Trimming at V came to 1 base and at J to 8 bases, leaving 6 bases not matched to a gene. The CDR3 is 14 amino acids. CDR3 loop: CASSLKRQGVEAFF. CDR3 in DNA: TGTGCCAGCAGCTTGAAAAGACAGGGGGTCGAAGCTTTCTTT.

In its sample, this clonotype was seen many times. At one end, the junction sequence differs from germline, possibly due to a read error. This chain uses TRBV5-1 with TRBJ2-1, with TRBD2 as a possible D gene (6 bases). CDR3 length: 18 residues. CDR1 and CDR2 from the germline V gene are SGHRS and YFSETQ. CDR3 bases: TGCGCCAGCAGCTTGGTTAACCCGGGAGCACCTCTCTACAATAAGCAGTTCTTC. This sequence encodes CASSLVNPGAPLYNKQFF.

This clonotype has a count of ten or more. This chain uses TRBV20-1 with TRBJ2-1; the D gene is possibly TRBD1 (5 bases). This CDR3 is 13 amino acids long. With 7 bases removed from V and 4 bases from J, the gap between germline ends came to 14 bases. Per germline, CDR1 DFQATT and CDR2 SNEGSKA (reference sequence). The CDR3 spells CSGRTGAYNEQFF. Here the CDR3 DNA reads TGCAGTGGGCGAACAGGAGCTTACAATGAGCAGTTCTTC.

There are many counts of this clonotype. This chain uses TRBV30 with TRBJ1-2, with TRBD1 identical over 11 bases. This CDR3 contains 12 residues. Germline loops: CDR1 GTSNPN, CDR2 SVGIG (reference sequence). The junction had 6 bases not matched to a gene; V was cut back by 8 bases and J by 7 bases. CDR3: CALPGTGGGYTF. As DNA, the CDR3 is TGTGCCCTTCCCGGGACAGGGGGTGGCTACACCTTC.

Ten or more counts support this clonotype. This chain uses TRBV4-1 with TRBJ2-1; D gene ambiguous. V lost 1 base and J lost 6, with 4 bases in between. Germline V gene sequence: CDR1 MGHRA, CDR2 YSYEKL. The CDR3 consists of 12 residues. The CDR3 loop is CASSQVVNEQFF. CDR3 coding DNA: TGCGCCAGCAGCCAAGTTGTCAATGAGCAGTTCTTC.

About this clonotype itself: Possible read error: a much larger clone is one base away. The chain combines TRBV20-1 with TRBJ2-2, with TRBD1 matching over 8 bases. There are 17 residues in the CDR3. Per the germline V gene, CDR1 is DFQATT and CDR2 is SNEGSKA (reference sequence). V was pared by 4 bases and J by 4 bases, with 14 bases of the junction left unmatched. CDR3: CSAKALTGDARTGELFF. The CDR3 coding sequence is TGCAGTGCTAAAGCCTTGACAGGGGACGCACGCACCGGGGAGCTGTTTTTT.

This clonotype was recorded a few times. The V gene is TRBV29-1, the J gene TRBJ1-1, with 7 bases that match TRBD1. CDR1 and CDR2 (germline): SQVTM, ANQGSEA. V gave up 6 bases and J gave up 10 bases; unmatched junction bases: 11. The CDR3 is 12 amino acids. CDR3 coding DNA: TGCAGCGTGGCCACAGGGGCGGGGGGAGCTTTCTTT. As protein: CSVATGAGGAFF.